The clone carrying this T cell receptor (beta chain) was seen at least ten times. Its antigen is undetermined. This specimen comes from a study of T-cell reconstitution after alpha-beta-depleted transplantation in children. Study findings and constraints: Reportedly, roughly two months post-transplant, alpha-beta T cells arose from several hundred expanded graft clones. There were some patients whose high TCRbeta diversity at day 60 came from surviving recipient T cells and thymic progenitors.

Library preparation (for TCRbeta) was performed with unique molecular identifiers. TCRdb re-called the PCR reads with MiXCR, one entry per CDR3 protein. The data show around 72,000 distinct CDR3 sequences, just under 5% seen once. CDR1 and CDR2 from the germline V gene are SGHRS and YFSETQ. V gave up 4 bases and J gave up 4 bases; unmatched junction bases: 11. CDR3 length equals 16 residues. The input for sequencing was PBMCs, mostly from graft donor cells, taken 180 days after TCRalphabeta/CD19-depleted stem cell transplant. The sequence was collected from a boy under three years old who had a stem cell transplant for acute myeloid leukemia, so the T cells may come from the graft donor. The V and J genes are TRBV5-1 and TRBJ2-3, with 8 bases identical to TRBD1. The CDR3 DNA follows: TGCGCCAGCAGCCTGAATCAGGGGGCTGGGGCAGATACGCAGTATTTT. It specifies CASSLNQGAGADTQYF.